Below, one TCR beta chain is given with its context. The sample belongs to a study of blood T cell repertoires in COVID-19. Study as a whole: Whether acute or convalescent, the COVID-19 samples came from the United States, Italy and Spain.

Repertoires were generated with immunoSEQ multiplex PCR, while TCRdb's copy carries only in-frame clones and drops some. The sample carries about 140,000 clones, around 88% recorded once. CDR1 is MNHEY and CDR2 is SVGAGI in the germline V gene. This CDR3 region has 13 residues. Trimming took 6 bases from V and 5 from J, leaving 13 bases between them. This rearrangement joins TRBV6-5 to TRBJ1-1, with D unresolved. The receptor was derived from a woman aged 55-69 years with acute or convalescent COVID-19. Sequencing input: peripheral blood. DNA for the CDR3: TGTGCCAGCAGCCGGGAGCGAGAGACTGAAGCTTTCTTT. Protein: CASSRERETEAFF.